This TCR beta chain was identified in a study of T-cell memory formation after mild COVID-19. Study-level information: The two donors had largely donor-specific TCR clusters.

The germline CDR1 and CDR2 sequences are MGHRA and YSYEKL. There are 14 residues in the CDR3. On this clonotype: A junction boundary mismatches the germline segment, possibly from a read error.

TCRdb re-derived calls from the 5' RACE reads in MiXCR, one entry per CDR3 protein. The sample records roughly 170,000 distinct CDR3 sequences, about a fifth being singletons. V is TRBV4-1 and J is TRBJ2-2, with D hard to call. The TCR sequence derives from an adult woman who had mild COVID-19 (a few samples of this study predate the infection). Cell type and time point are not known. Input material: PBMCs or a T cell subset sorted from them (not recorded which). CDR3 protein: CASRQGPLGGELFF. As DNA, the CDR3 is TGCGCCAGCAGACAAGGCCCCTTGGGCGGGGAGCTGTTTTTT.